This T cell receptor beta chain appears in the sequencing data of a study of molecular identifiers for immune sequencing clone quantification. Listed TCR primers and previously described methods were used for bulk TCR libraries. TCRdb re-analysed the PCR reads in MiXCR, keeping a single row per CDR3 protein. This table has some 580,000 distinct CDR3 sequences, about 25% appearing once. After removal of 4 bases from V and 3 bases from J, the junction contained 4 bases not matched to a gene. The CDR3 runs 14 residues. CDR1 SGHTA and CDR2 FQGTGA come from the germline V gene. General study results and limits: In naive cells, clones above 20 RNA copies held under 1% of molecules, whereas in effector cells they held over 97%.

Points on this clonotype: The target antigen is unknown.

The sequence was collected from a human donor in good health. Some libraries in this study had Jurkat cell RNA spiked in. Sequencing used naive CD8+ T cells from blood, with Jurkat cell RNA spiked in. Documented subset: FACS-sorted CD8+CD4-CCR7+CD45RA+ naive T cells. The chain links TRBV7-3 to TRBJ2-5; 8 bases agree with TRBD1. For the CDR3, the DNA is TGTGCCAGCAGCTCGACAGGGGAAGAAGAGACCCAGTACTTC. It translates to CASSSTGEEETQYF.